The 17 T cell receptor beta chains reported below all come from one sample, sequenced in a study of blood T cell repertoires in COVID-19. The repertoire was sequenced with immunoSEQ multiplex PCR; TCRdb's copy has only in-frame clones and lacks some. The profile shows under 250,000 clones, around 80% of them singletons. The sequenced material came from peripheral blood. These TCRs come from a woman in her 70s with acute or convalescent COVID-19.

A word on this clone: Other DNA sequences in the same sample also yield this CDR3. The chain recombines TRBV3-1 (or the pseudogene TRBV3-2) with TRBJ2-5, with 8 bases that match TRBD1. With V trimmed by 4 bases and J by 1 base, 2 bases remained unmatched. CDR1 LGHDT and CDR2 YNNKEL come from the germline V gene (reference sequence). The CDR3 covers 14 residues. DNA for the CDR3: TGTGCCAGCAGCCCGGACAGGGTCCAAGAGACCCAGTACTTC. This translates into CASSPDRVQETQYF.

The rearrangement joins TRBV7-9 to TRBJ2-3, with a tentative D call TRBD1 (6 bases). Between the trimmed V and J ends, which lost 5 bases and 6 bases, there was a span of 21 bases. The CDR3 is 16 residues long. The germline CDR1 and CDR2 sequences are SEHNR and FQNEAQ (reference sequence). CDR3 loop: CASSVRAGRGPDTQYF. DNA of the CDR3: TGTGCCAGCAGCGTAAGGGCGGGCAGGGGCCCGGATACGCAGTATTTT.

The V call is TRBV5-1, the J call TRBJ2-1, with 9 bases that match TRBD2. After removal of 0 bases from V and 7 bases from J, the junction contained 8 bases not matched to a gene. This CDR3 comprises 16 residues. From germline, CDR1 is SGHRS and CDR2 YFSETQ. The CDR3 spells CASSLGGGRAVNEQFF. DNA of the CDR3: TGCGCCAGCAGCTTGGGGGGCGGGAGGGCCGTTAATGAGCAGTTCTTC.

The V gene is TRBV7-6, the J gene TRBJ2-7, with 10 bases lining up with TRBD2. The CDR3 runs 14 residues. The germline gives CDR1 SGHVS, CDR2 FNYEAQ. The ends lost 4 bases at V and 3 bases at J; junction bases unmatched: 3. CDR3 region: CASSSPSGSYEQYF. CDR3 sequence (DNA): TGTGCCAGCAGCTCCCCTAGCGGGAGCTACGAGCAGTACTTC.

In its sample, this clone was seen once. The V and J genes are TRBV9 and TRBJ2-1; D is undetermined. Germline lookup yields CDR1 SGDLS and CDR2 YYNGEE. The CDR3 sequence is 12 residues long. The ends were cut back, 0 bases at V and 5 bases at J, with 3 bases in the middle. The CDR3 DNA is TGTGCCAGCAGCGTAGCGGACAATGAGCAGTTCTTC. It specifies CASSVADNEQFF. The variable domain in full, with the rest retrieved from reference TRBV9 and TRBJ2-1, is DSGVTQTPKHLITATGQRVTLRCSPRSGDLSVYWYQQSLDQGLQFLIQYYNGEERAKGNILERFSAQQFPDLHSELNLSSLELGDSALYFCASSVADNEQFFGPGTRLTVL.

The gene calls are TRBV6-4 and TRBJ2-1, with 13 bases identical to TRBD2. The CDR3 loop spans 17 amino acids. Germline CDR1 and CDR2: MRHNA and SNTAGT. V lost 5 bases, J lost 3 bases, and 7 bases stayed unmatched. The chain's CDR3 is CASSRTSGSGIYNEQFF. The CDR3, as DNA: TGTGCCAGCAGTCGGACTAGCGGGAGTGGTATCTACAATGAGCAGTTCTTC.

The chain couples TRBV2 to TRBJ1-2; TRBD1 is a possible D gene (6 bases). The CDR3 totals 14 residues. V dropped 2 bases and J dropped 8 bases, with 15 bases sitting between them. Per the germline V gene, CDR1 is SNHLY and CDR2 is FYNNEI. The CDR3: CASSEYPGAGGYTF. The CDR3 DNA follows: TGTGCCAGCAGTGAATATCCAGGGGCAGGGGGCTACACCTTC.

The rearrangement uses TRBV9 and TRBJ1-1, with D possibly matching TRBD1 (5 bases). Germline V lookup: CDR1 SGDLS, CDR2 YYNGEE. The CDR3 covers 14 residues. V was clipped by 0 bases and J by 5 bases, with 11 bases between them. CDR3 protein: CASSVVGEGTEAFF. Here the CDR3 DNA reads TGTGCCAGCAGCGTAGTAGGGGAGGGGACTGAAGCTTTCTTT.

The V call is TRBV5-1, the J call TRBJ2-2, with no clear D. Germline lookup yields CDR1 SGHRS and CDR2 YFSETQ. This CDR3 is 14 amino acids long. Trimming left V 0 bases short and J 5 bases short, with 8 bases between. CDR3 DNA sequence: TGCGCCAGCAGCTTGGGCCCAGTGACCGGGGAGCTGTTTTTT. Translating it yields CASSLGPVTGELFF. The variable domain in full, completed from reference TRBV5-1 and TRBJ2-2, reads KAGVTQTPRYLIKTRGQQVTLSCSPISGHRSVSWYQQTPGQGLQFLFEYFSETQRNKGNFPGRFSGRQFSNSRSEMNVSTLELGDSALYLCASSLGPVTGELFFGEGSRLTVL.

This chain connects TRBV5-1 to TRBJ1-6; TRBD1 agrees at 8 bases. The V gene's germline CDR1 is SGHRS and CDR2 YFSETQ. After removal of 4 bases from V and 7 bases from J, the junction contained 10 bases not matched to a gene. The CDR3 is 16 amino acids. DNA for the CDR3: TGCGCCAGCAGCCCAGGACAGGGAAACACGAATTCACCCCTCCACTTT. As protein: CASSPGQGNTNSPLHF.

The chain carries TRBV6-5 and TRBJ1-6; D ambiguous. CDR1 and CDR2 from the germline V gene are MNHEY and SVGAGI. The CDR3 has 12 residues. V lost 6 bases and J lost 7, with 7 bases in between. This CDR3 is CASSQKNSPLHF. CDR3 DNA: TGTGCCAGCAGCCAGAAGAATTCACCCCTCCACTTT.

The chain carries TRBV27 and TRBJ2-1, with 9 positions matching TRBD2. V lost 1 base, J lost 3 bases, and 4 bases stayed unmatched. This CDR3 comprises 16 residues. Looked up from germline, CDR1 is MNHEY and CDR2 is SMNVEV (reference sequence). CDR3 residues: CASSLYSGGNYNEQFF. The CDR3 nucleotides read TGTGCCAGCAGTTTATATAGCGGGGGTAACTACAATGAGCAGTTCTTC.

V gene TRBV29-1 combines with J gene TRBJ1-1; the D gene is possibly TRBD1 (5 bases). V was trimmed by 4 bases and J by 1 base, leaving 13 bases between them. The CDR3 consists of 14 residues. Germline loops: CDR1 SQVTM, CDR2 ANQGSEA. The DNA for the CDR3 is TGCAGCGTTGGACAGCCTGACTCGAACACTGAAGCTTTCTTT. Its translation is CSVGQPDSNTEAFF.

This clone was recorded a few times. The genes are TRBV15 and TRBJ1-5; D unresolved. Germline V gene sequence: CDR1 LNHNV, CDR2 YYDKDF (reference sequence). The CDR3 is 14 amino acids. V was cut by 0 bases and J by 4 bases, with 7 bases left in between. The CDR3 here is CATSRDIANQPQHF. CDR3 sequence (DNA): TGTGCCACCAGCAGAGATATAGCGAATCAGCCCCAGCATTTT. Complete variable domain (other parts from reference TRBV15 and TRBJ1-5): DAMVIQNPRYQVTQFGKPVTLSCSQTLNHNVMYWYQQKSSQAPKLLFHYYDKDFNNEADTPDNFQSRRPNTSFCFLDIRSPGLGDTAMYLCATSRDIANQPQHFGDGTRLSIL.

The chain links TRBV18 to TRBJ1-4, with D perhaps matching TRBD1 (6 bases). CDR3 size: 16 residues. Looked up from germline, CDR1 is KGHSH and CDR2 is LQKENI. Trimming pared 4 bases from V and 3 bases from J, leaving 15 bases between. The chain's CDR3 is CASSRGRGPPNEKLFF. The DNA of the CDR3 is TGTGCCAGCTCACGGGGCAGGGGACCTCCTAATGAAAAACTGTTTTTT.

Written as DNA, the CDR3 is TGTGCCAGCAGCCTATTACAGGGAAGCAATGAGCAGTTCTTC. Translation gives CASSLLQGSNEQFF. The chain joins TRBV2 to TRBJ2-1; maybe TRBD1 (6 bases). Germline V gives CDR1 SNHLY, CDR2 FYNNEI. V dropped 6 bases and J dropped 6 bases, with 15 bases sitting between them. There are 14 residues in the CDR3.

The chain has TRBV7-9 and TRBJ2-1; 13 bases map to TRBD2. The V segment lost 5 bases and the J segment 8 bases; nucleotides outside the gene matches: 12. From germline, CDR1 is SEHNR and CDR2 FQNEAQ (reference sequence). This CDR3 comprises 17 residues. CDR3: CASSLSYSGLAGDEQFF. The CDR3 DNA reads TGTGCCAGCAGCCTTTCTTATTCCGGACTAGCGGGAGATGAGCAGTTCTTC.